A single sample is the source of the 30 T cell receptor beta chains below, sequenced in a study of neurological immune-mediated disorders. MiXCR, run by TCRdb on the 5' RACE reads, gives a single entry per CDR3 protein. Of tens of thousands of distinct CDR3 sequences in the sample, around a tenth were seen once. The specimen sequenced was PBMCs. The receptor set was obtained from a man aged 35 to 55 in good health.

This clonotype came up many times. The rearrangement uses TRBV5-1 and TRBJ2-2, with 8 bases matching TRBD2. CDR1 SGHRS and CDR2 YFSETQ come from the germline V gene. Trimming at V came to 4 bases and at J to 6 bases, leaving 8 bases not matched to a gene. The CDR3 extends over 15 amino acids. The CDR3 region is CASSVRTSNPGELFF. The CDR3 nucleotides read TGCGCCAGCAGCGTTAGGACTAGCAACCCCGGGGAGCTGTTTTTT.

This clonotype was picked up many times. This chain uses TRBV5-6 with TRBJ2-6, with D possibly TRBD1 on 6 matching bases. V shed 2 bases and J shed 0 bases, with 12 bases lying between them. This CDR3 region has 17 residues. Germline CDR1 SGHDT, CDR2 YYEEEE. The chain's CDR3 is CASSFGRGSSGANVLTF. The CDR3 DNA is TGTGCCAGCAGCTTTGGCAGGGGATCCTCTGGGGCCAACGTCCTGACTTTC.

This clonotype was counted many times. This rearrangement joins TRBV12-3 or TRBV12-4 to TRBJ2-2; 8 positions agree with TRBD2. After removal of 5 bases from V and 6 bases from J, the junction contained 20 bases not matched to a gene. The CDR3 is 19 residues long. CDR3: CASSRSGGERESGAGELFF. The CDR3 DNA is TGTGCCAGCAGTCGCTCGGGGGGGGAGCGGGAGTCGGGAGCCGGGGAGCTGTTTTTT.

The sample holds many counts of this clonotype. The chain couples TRBV11-2 to TRBJ1-1; 7 nucleotides align to TRBD1. In germline, CDR1 is SGHAT, CDR2 FQNNGV. CDR3 length equals 17 residues. The ends lost 4 bases at V and 0 bases at J; junction bases unmatched: 11. CDR3 nucleotide sequence: TGTGCCAGCAGCTCCCCCCCCCTGGACAGGCTGAACACTGAAGCTTTCTTT. Encoded protein: CASSSPPLDRLNTEAFF.

The sample holds many counts of this clonotype. The V call is TRBV13, the J call TRBJ1-2; D unresolved. With 2 bases removed from V and 5 bases from J, the gap between germline ends came to 9 bases. The CDR3 is 13 residues long. Germline assignment: CDR1 PRHDT and CDR2 FYEKMQ (reference sequence). The CDR3 DNA reads TGTGCCAGCAGCTTACAGGACCGATATGGCTACACCTTC. Residues: CASSLQDRYGYTF.

This clonotype was recorded at least ten times. The V gene is TRBV29-1, the J gene TRBJ2-4; D could derive from TRBD1 or TRBD2 (6 bases each). The CDR3 contains 15 residues. V gave up 7 bases and J gave up 1 base, with 17 bases separating them. The germline CDR1 and CDR2 sequences are SQVTM and ANQGSEA. CDR3 sequence: CSAGGPLGAKNIQYF. In DNA form, the CDR3 reads TGCAGCGCCGGGGGCCCCTTGGGGGCCAAAAACATTCAGTACTTC.

Of note for this clonotype: As the CDR3 is not closed by the conserved phenylalanine or tryptophan, this likely results from a read error. The V call is TRBV12-3 or TRBV12-4, the J call TRBJ2-2, with unresolved D. V was shortened by 5 bases and J by 7 bases, with 2 bases between the two germline ends. This CDR3 is built from 10 residues. The CDR3 loop is CASSGGELFV. The CDR3 DNA is TGTGCCAGCAGTGGCGGGGAGCTGTTTGTT.

The V call is TRBV6-1, the J call TRBJ2-1, with D maybe TRBD2 (6 bases). The germline gives CDR1 MNHNS, CDR2 SASEGT. This CDR3 has 13 residues. Trimming stripped 7 bases from V and 7 bases from J, with 14 bases between. In DNA form, the CDR3 reads TGTGCCAGCACCTTCCTACTAGCTAATGAGCAGTTCTTC. Residues: CASTFLLANEQFF.

This clonotype was seen many times. The V and J genes are TRBV19 and TRBJ1-1; no firm D call. Trimming removed 7 bases at V and 2 bases at J, with 5 bases between. This CDR3 has 11 amino acids. Germline CDR1 is LNHDA and CDR2 is SQIVND (reference sequence). CDR3 residues: CASNYNTEAFF. The CDR3 DNA reads as TGTGCCAGTAATTATAACACTGAAGCTTTCTTT.

This clonotype was seen ten or more times. This rearrangement joins TRBV2 to TRBJ1-2, with D maybe TRBD1 (5 bases). The CDR3 is made up of 14 amino acids. V shed 6 bases and J shed 2 bases, with 13 bases lying between them. CDR1 and CDR2 (germline): SNHLY, FYNNEI. CDR3 sequence reads: CASRAPGENYGYTF. The CDR3 DNA sequence: TGTGCCAGCAGAGCCCCGGGGGAAAACTATGGCTACACCTTC.

This clonotype has ten or more counts. The rearrangement links TRBV7-2 to TRBJ2-3; 10 bases are shared with TRBD2. CDR3 length: 16 residues. Germline CDR1 and CDR2: SGHTA and FQGNSA. V shed 5 bases and J 4 bases; nucleotides not matched to a gene: 9. CDR3: CASSALAGAIADTQYF. The CDR3 bases are TGTGCCAGCAGCGCGCTAGCGGGGGCAATCGCAGATACGCAGTATTTT.

Many counts were recorded for this clonotype. The chain couples TRBV6-5 to TRBJ2-1; D unresolved. V lost 2 bases, J lost 4 bases, and 9 bases lay in between. CDR3 length: 14 residues. Per the germline V gene, CDR1 is MNHEY and CDR2 is SVGAGI. This CDR3 is CASSYPGGYNEQFF. The CDR3, as DNA: TGTGCCAGCAGTTACCCCGGTGGGTACAATGAGCAGTTCTTC.

This clonotype was recorded many times. The V call is TRBV12-3 or TRBV12-4, the J call TRBJ1-5, with D unresolved. This CDR3 has 14 residues. Trimming took 3 bases from V and 3 from J, leaving 9 bases between them. As DNA, the CDR3 is TGTGCCAGCAGTTTTGGCGGGTACAATCAGCCCCAGCATTTT. This gives the protein CASSFGGYNQPQHF.

This clonotype occurred many times. The chain joins TRBV5-1 to TRBJ2-7; D remains unclear. Germline CDR1 reads SGHRS; CDR2 reads YFSETQ. There are 15 residues in the CDR3. The V end lost 0 bases, the J end lost 0 bases, and 10 bases lay between the germline ends. The CDR3 sequence is CASSLDKVSSYEQYF. CDR3 sequence (DNA): TGCGCCAGCAGCTTGGACAAAGTCAGCTCCTACGAGCAGTACTTC.

This clonotype appeared many times. The rearrangement uses TRBV7-3 and TRBJ2-3, with D maybe TRBD2 (6 bases). Germline loops: CDR1 SGHTA, CDR2 FQGTGA. This CDR3 has 15 amino acids. V was pared by 5 bases and J by 3 bases, with 15 bases between. In DNA, the CDR3 is TGTGCCAGCAGCCGTAGCGGTACTCCTACAGATACGCAGTATTTT. Its translation is CASSRSGTPTDTQYF.

This clonotype was observed many times. This chain connects TRBV27 to TRBJ2-5, with TRBD2 matching 10 bases. The CDR3 runs 18 residues. J was trimmed by 5 bases and V by 3 bases; bases with no gene match: 15. Looked up from germline, CDR1 is MNHEY and CDR2 is SMNVEV (reference sequence). In DNA, the CDR3 is TGTGCCAGCAGTTTCAGTTTTGGAGCGGGGGGGCCGTGGGAGACCCAGTACTTC. Translating gives CASSFSFGAGGPWETQYF.

V usage is TRBV7-2 and J usage is TRBJ2-7; 11 bases are a match to TRBD2. Trimming at V came to 7 bases and at J to 3 bases, leaving 8 bases not matched to a gene. Germline loops: CDR1 SGHTA, CDR2 FQGNSA. The CDR3 is 15 residues long. CDR3 DNA: TGTGCCAGCATGAGGACCGGGACTAGCGGCTACGAGCAGTACTTC. This translates into CASMRTGTSGYEQYF. The full variable domain, in which reference TRBV7-2 and TRBJ2-7 provide the parts outside the CDR3, is GAGVSQSPSNKVTEKGKDVELRCDPISGHTALYWYRQSLGQGLEFLIYFQGNSAPDKSGLPSDRFSAERTGGSVSTLTIQRTQQEDSAVYLCASMRTGTSGYEQYFGPGTRLTVT.

This clonotype occurred many times. The J gene is TRBJ1-1, the V gene TRBV25-1; perhaps TRBD1 as D (5 bases). In germline, CDR1 is MGHDK, CDR2 SYGVNS. CDR3 length: 14 amino acids. Trimming shortened V by 6 bases and J by 1 base, and 12 bases separated the two germline ends. In DNA, the CDR3 is TGTGCCAGCAGCAGATTAGGGGAGAACACTGAAGCTTTCTTT. Amino acid sequence: CASSRLGENTEAFF.

The sample holds many counts of this clonotype. This chain joins TRBV29-1 and TRBJ2-7; the D call may be TRBD1 or TRBD2 (5 bases each). Germline loops: CDR1 SQVTM, CDR2 ANQGSEA. The germline V and J ends were trimmed by 1 base and 2 bases, with 18 bases remaining between them. The CDR3 is made up of 16 amino acids. CDR3 nucleotides: TGCAGCGTTGAAGCTTTCTTTCTCCGGGACCCCTACGAGCAGTACTTC. Translation: CSVEAFFLRDPYEQYF.

This clonotype occurred many times. The rearrangement uses TRBV7-9 and TRBJ2-7, with 8 nucleotides matching TRBD2. CDR3 length equals 18 residues. CDR1 is SEHNR, CDR2 FQNEAQ, per germline (reference sequence). V dropped 2 bases and J dropped 2; count of bases not matched to a gene: 14. CDR3 nucleotides: TGTGCCAGCAGCTTAAACTCAGGCAGCGGGAGATACACCTACGAGCAGTACTTC. This translates into CASSLNSGSGRYTYEQYF.

Ten or more counts support this clonotype. This rearrangement joins TRBV7-8 to TRBJ2-2; weak D call: TRBD1 (5 bases). The CDR3 loop spans 15 amino acids. Germline assignment: CDR1 SGHVS and CDR2 FQNEAQ. V lost 5 bases and J lost 3, with 13 bases in between. CDR3 residues: CASSAPGKDTGELFF. As DNA, the CDR3 is TGTGCCAGCAGCGCCCCAGGGAAGGACACCGGGGAGCTGTTTTTT.

This clonotype was counted between two and nine times. The chain links TRBV6-2 or TRBV6-3 to TRBJ2-2, with no clear D. The V end was cut by 5 bases, the J end by 6 bases, with 7 bases between. Germline loops: CDR1 MNHEY, CDR2 SVGEGT. CDR3 length: 12 amino acids. The CDR3 is CASSRVAGELFF. As DNA, the CDR3 is TGTGCCAGCAGTCGGGTGGCCGGGGAGCTGTTTTTT.

The chain recombines TRBV28 with TRBJ1-1, with no clear D. Germline CDR1 and CDR2: MDHEN and SYDVKM. The CDR3 is made up of 12 amino acids. Trimming left V 7 bases short and J 1 base short, with 7 bases between. CDR3 sequence reads: CASNQKNTEAFF. The CDR3 region has the DNA TGTGCCAGCAATCAGAAGAACACTGAAGCTTTCTTT.

This clonotype showed up many times. The chain links TRBV7-9 to TRBJ2-1; 7 nucleotides align to TRBD2. With V trimmed by 1 base and J by 0 bases, 6 bases remained unmatched. Germline V CDR1 and CDR2: SEHNR, FQNEAQ (reference sequence). The CDR3 spans 17 residues. The CDR3 loop is CASSLGVRGSSYNEQFF. In nucleotides, the CDR3 is TGTGCCAGCAGCTTAGGGGTGCGGGGGAGCTCCTACAATGAGCAGTTCTTC.

This clonotype was counted many times. The V gene is TRBV5-5, the J gene TRBJ2-3; D may be TRBD1 or TRBD2 (5 bases each). There are 15 residues in the CDR3. Germline lookup yields CDR1 SGHKS and CDR2 YYEKEE (reference sequence). The V end lost 2 bases, the J end lost 2 bases, and 12 bases lay between the germline ends. The CDR3, as DNA: TGTGCCAGCAGCTTCGGGACGACCCACACAGATACGCAGTATTTT. The encoded protein is CASSFGTTHTDTQYF.

This clonotype was observed many times. The chain joins TRBV5-1 to TRBJ2-5, with a weak D call TRBD1 (6 bases). V lost 4 bases to trimming and J lost 1 base, with 14 bases between them. This CDR3 has 15 amino acids. The germline CDR1 and CDR2 sequences are SGHRS and YFSETQ. The CDR3 reads CASSRAGVLQETQYF. CDR3 nucleotides: TGCGCCAGCAGCAGGGCAGGGGTCCTCCAAGAGACCCAGTACTTC.

Comment on this clonotype: A much more abundant neighbour one base away suggests this may be a read error. This rearrangement joins TRBV6-1 to TRBJ2-7; no definite D call. The CDR3 sequence is 12 residues long. In germline, CDR1 is MNHNS, CDR2 SASEGT. The V gene lost 4 bases and the J gene lost 0 bases, with 4 bases spanning the gap. CDR3: CASSVGSYEQYF. DNA for the CDR3: TGTGCCAGCAGTGTCGGCTCCTACGAGCAGTACTTC.

Many counts were recorded for this clonotype. The V and J genes are TRBV11-1 and TRBJ2-2; no firm D call. Germline assignment: CDR1 SGHAT and CDR2 FQDESV (reference sequence). Trimming stripped 2 bases from V and 4 bases from J, with 8 bases between. The CDR3 contains 14 residues. The CDR3 coding sequence is TGTGCCAGCAGCTTACGCCAGACCACCGGGGAGCTGTTTTTT. Amino acid sequence: CASSLRQTTGELFF.

This chain joins TRBV20-1 and TRBJ2-1; TRBD2 aligns across 7 bases. Trimming at V came to 6 bases and at J to 3 bases, leaving 20 bases not matched to a gene. CDR3 length: 18 residues. Per germline, CDR1 DFQATT and CDR2 SNEGSKA (reference sequence). The CDR3 here is CSADVSFSGLSLYNEQFF. The CDR3 DNA reads as TGCAGTGCCGACGTTTCCTTTAGCGGGCTTTCTCTCTACAATGAGCAGTTCTTC.

There are many counts of this clonotype. CDR3 nucleotide sequence: TGTGCCAGCAGCCTCCCAGACAATGAGCAGTTCTTC. This gives the protein CASSLPDNEQFF. The V call is TRBV7-9, the J call TRBJ2-1; D uncertain. Germline loops: CDR1 SEHNR, CDR2 FQNEAQ (reference sequence). The CDR3 runs to 12 residues. Trimming removed 5 bases at V and 5 bases at J, with 7 bases between.